Reported below is one T cell receptor beta chain. Antigen unknown. The repertoire was sequenced with immunoSEQ multiplex PCR; TCRdb's copy has only in-frame clones and lacks some. The sample has over 100,000 clones, approximately 91% seen once. This sample stems from a study of T cell responses to AZD1222 COVID-19 vaccine. Overall study findings and caveats: The peak T cell response came first, and repertoires were sampled only after it. Spike-specific TCR breadth rose after two AZD1222 doses, and depth rose as well. Baseline seropositivity characterized only a handful of AZD1222 recipients. Donors were mostly white British, more females; clonal diversity possibly underestimated.

The CDR3 has 17 amino acids. The rearrangement uses TRBV21-1 and TRBJ2-1; TRBD2 reflects the table's D call only, with no check against the DNA. TRBV21-1 is an annotated pseudogene. The receptor comes from an adult who received the AZD1222 COVID-19 vaccine. The sample was peripheral blood, taken 28 days after the second AZD1222 dose. The CDR3 DNA sequence: TGTGCCAGCAGCAAAGGCCCGGGACTCCCGGAACACAATGAGCAGTTCTTC. Protein product: CASSKGPGLPEHNEQFF.